The text below deals with one TCR beta chain. Recovered status in Cohort 3 required two negative PCRs, clearance, or symptom resolution. The record originates from a study of blood T cell repertoires in COVID-19. Study as a whole: Sample material is recorded as cDNA or gDNA derived from T cells, B-cell-depleted T cells, or PBMCs.

This CDR3 has 17 amino acids. The germline gives CDR1 LGHDT, CDR2 YNNKEL (reference sequence). V gave up 1 base and J gave up 2 bases, with 16 bases separating them. TCRdb's table, derived via immunoSEQ multiplex PCR, lists solely in-frame clones and lacks some. The sample gives roughly 230,000 clones, over 75% of which show up once; 3% to 4% is in the top ten. The rearrangement links TRBV3-1 (or the pseudogene TRBV3-2) to TRBJ2-3, with a tentative D call TRBD2 (6 bases). The TCR sequence derives from a woman aged 55-70 years who had recovered from COVID-19. The specimen sequenced was PBMCs or T cells enriched from blood (not recorded which). The CDR3 DNA is TGTGCCAGCAGCCAAGGGAGGCTTCTAGCGAACACAGATACGCAGTATTTT. It yields the protein CASSQGRLLANTDTQYF.